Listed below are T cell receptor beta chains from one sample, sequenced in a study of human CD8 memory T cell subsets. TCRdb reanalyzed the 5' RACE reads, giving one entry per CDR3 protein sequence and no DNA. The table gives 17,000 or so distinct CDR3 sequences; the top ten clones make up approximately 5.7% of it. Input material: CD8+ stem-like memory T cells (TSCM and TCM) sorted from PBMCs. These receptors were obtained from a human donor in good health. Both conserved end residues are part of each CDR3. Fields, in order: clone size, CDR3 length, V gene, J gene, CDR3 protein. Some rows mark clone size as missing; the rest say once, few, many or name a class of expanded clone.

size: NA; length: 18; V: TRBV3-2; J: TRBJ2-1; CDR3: CASSQYRRAGGQHNEQFF
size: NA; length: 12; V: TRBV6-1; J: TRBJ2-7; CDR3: CASSEQGVEQYF
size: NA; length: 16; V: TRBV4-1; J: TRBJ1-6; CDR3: CASSQERGARNSPLHF
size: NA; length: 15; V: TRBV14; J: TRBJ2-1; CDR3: CASSHWDRGANEQFF
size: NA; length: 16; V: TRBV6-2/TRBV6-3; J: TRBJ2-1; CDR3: CASSYHLSGGDNEQFF
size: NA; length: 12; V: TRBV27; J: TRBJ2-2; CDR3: CASSLGGGELFF
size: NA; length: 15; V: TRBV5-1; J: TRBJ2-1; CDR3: CASSQDPVTYNEQFF
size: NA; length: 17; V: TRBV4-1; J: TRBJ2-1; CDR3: CASSQNAGTSGNNEQFF
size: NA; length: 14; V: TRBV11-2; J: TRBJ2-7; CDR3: CASSLNPSSYEQYF
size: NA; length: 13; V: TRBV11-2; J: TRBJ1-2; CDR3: CASSHWTEDGYTF
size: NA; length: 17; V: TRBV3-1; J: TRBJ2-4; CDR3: CASSGFLTDRGKNIQYF
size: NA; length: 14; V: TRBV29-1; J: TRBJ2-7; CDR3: CSVEAGESSYEQYF
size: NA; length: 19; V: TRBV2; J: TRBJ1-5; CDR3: CASSDDRGQGLYSNQPQHF
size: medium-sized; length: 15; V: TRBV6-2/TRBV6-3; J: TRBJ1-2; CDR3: CASSPGQDLFYGYTF
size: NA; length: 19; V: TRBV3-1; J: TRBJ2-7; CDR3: CASSQVWDRGRKTSYEQYF
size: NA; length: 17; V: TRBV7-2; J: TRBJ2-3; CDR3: CASSRRSSGGRTDTQYF
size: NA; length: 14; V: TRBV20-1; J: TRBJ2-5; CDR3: CSANTDRGQETQYF
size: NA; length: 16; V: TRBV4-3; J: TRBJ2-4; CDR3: CASSQDLGLAKNIQYF
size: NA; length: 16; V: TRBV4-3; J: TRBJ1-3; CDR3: CASSQDGGAAGNTIYF
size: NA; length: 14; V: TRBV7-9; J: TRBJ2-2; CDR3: CASRDYTNTGELFF